This TCR beta chain comes out of a study of T-cell reconstitution after alpha-beta-depleted transplantation in children. Researchers prepared the TCRbeta library using unique molecular identifiers, the study reports. TCRdb redid the calling of the PCR reads with MiXCR, one entry per CDR3 protein. The sample yields about 540,000 distinct CDR3 sequences, around 16% seen once. The germline gives CDR1 DFQATT, CDR2 SNEGSKA (reference sequence). The CDR3 loop spans 15 amino acids. V lost 6 bases and J 2 bases, leaving 18 bases between the germline ends. This clonotype has a handful of counts. This receptor was taken from a human donor who donated a stem cell graft to a child with acute lymphoblastic leukemia. The sample consisted of PBMCs from the stem cell graft donor, taken from the stem cell graft. V usage is TRBV20-1 and J usage is TRBJ2-3, with D maybe TRBD2 (6 bases). The CDR3 loop is CSAGWDSVLTDTQYF. CDR3 nucleotide sequence: TGCAGTGCCGGGTGGGACTCGGTGCTCACAGATACGCAGTATTTT.